This TCR beta chain was found in a study of beta chain features in type 1 diabetes. As to this clone: Its target is not known.

Each population that was sorted was more than 98% pure. Germline values: CDR1 SQVTM, CDR2 ANQGSEA. The CDR3 contains 12 residues. The V and J ends lost 7 bases and 6 bases, in that order; junction bases with no gene match: 6. The authors reverse transcribed all of the isolated RNA, so sequencing captured expressed TCRB transcripts. Sequencing used immunoSEQ multiplex PCR; TCRdb keeps in-frame clones, though not all of them. The sample lists fewer than 350,000 clones; roughly 15% were seen once. General observations from the study: Amplification by PCR could prefer shorter templates, with the same effect in patients and controls. Type 1 diabetes patients had moderately but significantly shorter TCRB CDR3s in all four CD4+ subsets.

The J gene is TRBJ1-1, the V gene TRBV29-1; 9 bases are shared with TRBD1. Sequenced sample: naive CD4+ T cells from blood. The receptor was isolated from a young man with type 1 diabetes. The CDR3 is CSAGQGRPEAFF. CDR3 bases: TGCAGCGCCGGACAGGGGCGACCTGAAGCTTTCTTT.